These 25 T cell receptor beta chains share one sample of origin, sequenced in a study of cytomegalovirus exposure and HLA in healthy donors. 60 Vbeta and 13 Jbeta primers were used in PCR. The data were produced by immunoSEQ multiplex PCR, yet TCRdb's version contains in-frame clones alone and is incomplete. In all, the sample yields some 21,000 clones. Sequencing was performed on PBMCs. The receptors were gathered from a man in his 60s in good health and CMV-seropositive.

The rearrangement uses TRBV29-1 and TRBJ2-5; 13 bases line up with TRBD2. Germline V gene data show CDR1 as SQVTM and CDR2 as ANQGSEA. The V gene end was trimmed by 6 bases and the J gene end by 9 bases; junction bases not matched to a gene: 13. The CDR3 is made up of 15 amino acids. CDR3 sequence: CSVVGLAGEREAQYF. The CDR3 region has the DNA TGCAGCGTCGTTGGACTAGCGGGAGAGCGGGAGGCCCAGTACTTC.

This chain connects TRBV29-1 to TRBJ2-1; TRBD2 aligns across 15 bases. The CDR3 consists of 17 residues. Germline CDR1 and CDR2: SQVTM and ANQGSEA. With V trimmed by 6 bases and J by 7 bases, 13 bases remained unmatched. The CDR3 sequence: CSVDGLAGGPGRNEQFF. CDR3 nucleotide sequence: TGCAGCGTCGATGGACTAGCGGGAGGGCCGGGGAGAAATGAGCAGTTCTTC.

The chain uses TRBV4-1 and TRBJ2-5, with 7 bases matching TRBD2. V dropped 4 bases and J dropped 6; count of bases not matched to a gene: 5. This CDR3 is 13 amino acids long. CDR1 is MGHRA and CDR2 is YSYEKL in the germline V gene. Here the CDR3 DNA reads TGCGCCAGCAGCCCGGGGGGAGGAAAGACCCAGTACTTC. Its translation is CASSPGGGKTQYF.

The chain joins TRBV28 to TRBJ2-1; D is unresolved. Trimming removed 6 bases from V and 5 bases from J, with 5 bases in between. Germline V CDR1 and CDR2: MDHEN, SYDVKM. This CDR3 region has 11 residues. The CDR3 region has the DNA TGTGCCAGCAGCCTTAACAATGAGCAGTTCTTC. This codes for CASSLNNEQFF.

This chain links TRBV5-1 with TRBJ1-2, with TRBD1 matching 10 bases. The CDR3 is 16 amino acids. Germline V gives CDR1 SGHRS, CDR2 YFSETQ. Germline trimming cut 4 bases from V and 6 bases from J; bases unmatched to any gene: 12. The CDR3 region has the DNA TGCGCCAGCAGCCCCAGGACAGGGGGAATCGTCGATGGCTACACCTTC. Translation: CASSPRTGGIVDGYTF.

V and J are TRBV7-9 and TRBJ2-5; a possible D gene is TRBD2 (7 bases). Germline lookup yields CDR1 SEHNR and CDR2 FQNEAQ (reference sequence). V gave up 5 bases and J gave up 1 base, with 26 bases separating them. This CDR3 region has 19 residues. In DNA, the CDR3 is TGTGCCAGCAGCCTCTTAGGGAGGGGGGTAGGACTCCCCCAAGAGACCCAGTACTTC. Its translation is CASSLLGRGVGLPQETQYF.

The chain employs TRBV4-1 and TRBJ2-3; a weak D match, TRBD1 (6 bases). Germline V gene sequence: CDR1 MGHRA, CDR2 YSYEKL. The CDR3 has 16 amino acids. The V end was cut by 4 bases, the J end by 5 bases, with 19 bases between. The CDR3 DNA sequence: TGCGCCAGCAGCCCGAACGAAGGGAACAGGGTAGATACGCAGTATTTT. As protein: CASSPNEGNRVDTQYF.

The chain is built from TRBV30 and TRBJ2-2, with no clear D. The CDR3 extends over 14 amino acids. V lost 0 bases and J lost 9, with 14 bases in between. Germline V gene data show CDR1 as GTSNPN and CDR2 as SVGIG (reference sequence). Here the CDR3 reads CAWSVDISNRELFF. In nucleotides, the CDR3 is TGTGCCTGGAGTGTAGACATTTCGAACAGGGAGCTGTTTTTT.

This chain joins TRBV4-1 and TRBJ2-1; TRBD2 matches 12 bases. There are 20 residues in the CDR3. V lost 6 bases to trimming and J lost 1 base; unmatched junction nucleotides: 16. Germline lookup yields CDR1 MGHRA and CDR2 YSYEKL. The CDR3 here is CASSRSGASGRARSYNEQFF. The CDR3, as DNA: TGCGCCAGCAGTCGGAGCGGGGCTAGCGGGAGGGCCCGGTCCTACAATGAGCAGTTCTTC.

The CDR3 DNA follows: TGCGCCAGCAGCCAACCCCAGACTAGCGGGCCATATGATACGCAGTATTTT. It specifies CASSQPQTSGPYDTQYF. This chain links TRBV4-1 with TRBJ2-3; the match to TRBD2 covers 10 bases. This CDR3 has 17 residues. From germline, CDR1 is MGHRA and CDR2 YSYEKL. Losses at the gene ends were 2 bases for V and 6 bases for J; bases not matched to a gene: 11.

The chain combines TRBV5-6 with TRBJ1-1; D unclear. Germline V gene sequence: CDR1 SGHDT, CDR2 YYEEEE. V was clipped by 4 bases and J by 4 bases, with 14 bases between them. The CDR3 spans 14 residues. CDR3 sequence: CASSRPMTGTEAFF. In nucleotides, the CDR3 is TGTGCCAGCAGCCGACCCATGACGGGCACTGAAGCTTTCTTT.

The rearrangement uses TRBV5-1 and TRBJ1-2, with a possible D match to TRBD1 (5 bases). The length of the CDR3 is 14 residues. The V gene lost 2 bases and the J gene lost 3 bases, with 11 bases spanning the gap. Germline CDR1 reads SGHRS; CDR2 reads YFSETQ. Here the CDR3 DNA reads TGCGCCAGCAGCTTTGCGGGGGGTGACTATGGCTACACCTTC. Residues: CASSFAGGDYGYTF. The full variable domain, its missing parts supplied by reference TRBV5-1 and TRBJ1-2, is KAGVTQTPRYLIKTRGQQVTLSCSPISGHRSVSWYQQTPGQGLQFLFEYFSETQRNKGNFPGRFSGRQFSNSRSEMNVSTLELGDSALYLCASSFAGGDYGYTFGSGTRLTVV.

In DNA form, the CDR3 reads TGTGCCAGCAGCGTATCACTAAGCGTCTACGAGCAGTACTTC. This translates into CASSVSLSVYEQYF. V gene TRBV11-2 combines with J gene TRBJ2-7; unclear D gene. The germline V gene has CDR1 SGHAT and CDR2 FQNNGV. The V end lost 5 bases, the J end lost 3 bases, and 14 bases lay between the germline ends. This CDR3 spans 14 amino acids.

Here the CDR3 reads CASTQTLAVHGNEQFF. In nucleotides, the CDR3 is TGTGCCAGCACCCAGACCCTAGCGGTCCATGGCAATGAGCAGTTCTTC. This chain links TRBV2 with TRBJ2-1; 7 positions match TRBD2. J lost 6 bases, V lost 7 bases, and 15 bases had no gene match. The germline V gene encodes CDR1 SNHLY and CDR2 FYNNEI. The CDR3 runs to 16 residues.

The chain has TRBV27 and TRBJ2-2, with unresolved D. Germline-derived CDR1 and CDR2 are MNHEY and SMNVEV (reference sequence). This CDR3 comprises 15 residues. V was clipped by 4 bases and J by 2 bases, with 11 bases between them. In DNA form, the CDR3 reads TGTGCCAGCAGTTCCTCCCCTTCCAACACCGGGGAGCTGTTTTTT. Encoded protein: CASSSSPSNTGELFF.

The rearrangement links TRBV20-1 to TRBJ2-7, with D uncertain. The germline CDR1 and CDR2 sequences are DFQATT and SNEGSKA (reference sequence). V was clipped by 4 bases and J by 0 bases, with 4 bases between them. This CDR3 spans 11 amino acids. This CDR3 reads CSATPSYEQYF. Written as DNA, the CDR3 is TGCAGTGCTACTCCCTCCTACGAGCAGTACTTC.

This sequence joins TRBV7-2 and TRBJ2-5; TRBD1 matches 8 bases. The CDR3 runs to 14 residues. V gave up 5 bases and J gave up 5 bases; unmatched junction bases: 7. Looked up from germline, CDR1 is SGHTA and CDR2 is FQGNSA. DNA for the CDR3: TGTGCCAGCAGCGCAGACAGGGGAAAGGAGACCCAGTACTTC. It codes for CASSADRGKETQYF.

The chain couples TRBV5-1 to TRBJ1-2; TRBD1 is a possible D gene (6 bases). This CDR3 has 13 residues. V was pared by 4 bases and J by 8 bases, with 15 bases between. Germline CDR1 reads SGHRS; CDR2 reads YFSETQ. The chain's CDR3 is CASSPIQGWGYTF. Written as DNA, the CDR3 is TGCGCCAGCAGCCCAATCCAGGGGTGGGGCTACACCTTC.

This chain connects TRBV7-9 to TRBJ1-1, with 7 bases that match TRBD1. Germline values: CDR1 SEHNR, CDR2 FQNEAQ (reference sequence). The CDR3 is made up of 13 amino acids. V was pared by 3 bases and J by 8 bases, with 6 bases of the junction left unmatched. CDR3 sequence (DNA): TGTGCCAGCAGCTTGGCACCGGGACAGGAAGCTTTCTTT. As protein: CASSLAPGQEAFF.

The V and J genes are TRBV10-3 and TRBJ1-2; weak D call: TRBD1 (5 bases). CDR1 ENHRY and CDR2 SYGVKD come from the germline V gene. There are 11 residues in the CDR3. Trimming pared 3 bases from V and 8 bases from J, leaving 7 bases between. The CDR3 sequence is CAISDGGGYTF. DNA for the CDR3: TGTGCCATCAGTGACGGGGGAGGCTACACCTTC.

The chain joins TRBV6-1 to TRBJ2-2; D may be TRBD2 (6 bases). The V end was cut by 6 bases, the J end by 2 bases, with 10 bases between. This CDR3 is 14 amino acids long. CDR1 is MNHNS and CDR2 is SASEGT in the germline V gene. The CDR3 sequence is CASRRELNTGELFF. CDR3 DNA sequence: TGTGCCAGCAGACGGGAGTTAAACACCGGGGAGCTGTTTTTT.

J is TRBJ2-5 and V is TRBV6-1; 10 positions agree with TRBD2. CDR1 and CDR2 (germline): MNHNS, SASEGT. V was clipped by 2 bases and J by 6 bases; unmatched bases: 9. This CDR3 is built from 16 residues. This CDR3 is CASSEWASGSVKTQYF. For the CDR3, the DNA is TGTGCCAGCAGTGAATGGGCTAGCGGGAGTGTAAAGACCCAGTACTTC.

The chain recombines TRBV9 with TRBJ1-1; D may be TRBD1 (5 bases). The CDR3 extends over 14 amino acids. Germline V gene sequence: CDR1 SGDLS, CDR2 YYNGEE. The V end lost 5 bases, the J end lost 11 bases, and 22 bases lay between the germline ends. This CDR3 reads CASRADQYYKGAFF. CDR3 DNA sequence: TGTGCCAGCAGGGCCGACCAATATTATAAGGGGGCTTTCTTT.

This chain connects TRBV6-6 to TRBJ1-2; 8 positions match TRBD1. CDR3 length equals 14 residues. Germline CDR1 is MNHNY and CDR2 is SVGAGI (reference sequence). The V and J ends lost 5 bases and 8 bases, in that order; junction bases with no gene match: 10. CDR3 bases: TGTGCCAGCAGTGCGGGGACAGGCTTACGGGGCTACACCTTC. Amino acids: CASSAGTGLRGYTF.

The chain joins TRBV6-6 to TRBJ2-7; TRBD1 matches at 8 bases. This CDR3 is built from 15 residues. Germline V gene data show CDR1 as MNHNY and CDR2 as SVGAGI (reference sequence). After removal of 7 bases from V and 5 bases from J, the junction contained 13 bases not matched to a gene. The CDR3 spells CASNPVGQGRHEQYF. The CDR3 DNA reads as TGTGCCAGCAATCCCGTTGGACAGGGTCGTCACGAGCAGTACTTC.